The rows below give T cell receptor beta chains drawn from one sample of a study of cytomegalovirus exposure and HLA in healthy donors. TCRdb keeps only in-frame clones here, not all; method: immunoSEQ multiplex PCR. Altogether 90,000 to 100,000 clones are present, about 90% being singletons, with the ten largest covering 5.5% to 7.5%. The sample comprised PBMCs. All receptors derive from a man aged 18 to 29 in good health and CMV-seropositive. The CDR3 runs from the conserved cysteine through the conserved F or W. Fields, in order: V gene, clone size, D gene, J gene, CDR3 protein, CDR3 DNA. A D gene is named only where the DNA matches it firmly. Rows may omit the clone size; those that give it use once, few, many or a size class.

v_call: TRBV9; clone_size: once; d_call: TRBD2; j_call: TRBJ2-5; cdr3_aa: CASSLGTSLQTQYF; cdr3_nt: TGTGCCAGCAGCTTGGGGACTAGCCTTCAGACCCAGTACTTC
v_call: TRBV5-1; clone_size: NA; d_call: NA; j_call: TRBJ2-3; cdr3_aa: CASSLRYSTDTQYF; cdr3_nt: TGCGCCAGCAGCTTGCGCTATAGCACAGATACGCAGTATTTT
v_call: TRBV29-1; clone_size: NA; d_call: NA; j_call: TRBJ1-2; cdr3_aa: CSVEDLTGEFNYGYTF; cdr3_nt: TGCAGCGTTGAAGATCTCACCGGGGAATTTAACTATGGCTACACCTTC
v_call: TRBV5-6; clone_size: NA; d_call: NA; j_call: TRBJ1-2; cdr3_aa: CASSLVEYGYTF; cdr3_nt: TGTGCCAGCAGCCTCGTAGAATATGGCTACACCTTC
v_call: TRBV29-1; clone_size: NA; d_call: NA; j_call: TRBJ1-1; cdr3_aa: CSVEDTGTEAFF; cdr3_nt: TGCAGCGTTGAAGATACAGGGACTGAAGCTTTCTTT
v_call: TRBV4-2; clone_size: NA; d_call: TRBD2; j_call: TRBJ2-1; cdr3_aa: CASSQEGTSGVDEQFF; cdr3_nt: TGTGCCAGCAGCCAAGAAGGGACTAGCGGTGTGGATGAGCAGTTCTTC
v_call: TRBV9; clone_size: NA; d_call: TRBD1; j_call: TRBJ2-7; cdr3_aa: CASSASGTGPGEQYF; cdr3_nt: TGTGCCAGCAGCGCCTCCGGGACAGGGCCGGGCGAGCAGTACTTC
v_call: TRBV19; clone_size: NA; d_call: NA; j_call: TRBJ1-5; cdr3_aa: CASREPGGHQPQHF; cdr3_nt: TGTGCCAGTAGGGAACCGGGGGGGCATCAGCCCCAGCATTTT
v_call: TRBV7-2; clone_size: NA; d_call: TRBD2; j_call: TRBJ2-1; cdr3_aa: CASSEWLAGGPGEQFF; cdr3_nt: TGTGCCAGCAGCGAATGGTTAGCGGGGGGGCCAGGTGAGCAGTTCTTC
v_call: TRBV27; clone_size: NA; d_call: TRBD2; j_call: TRBJ2-3; cdr3_aa: CASRDGGSGGVLTRTDTQYF; cdr3_nt: TGTGCCAGCCGAGACGGGGGTAGCGGGGGGGTTTTAACCAGGACAGATACGCAGTATTTT
v_call: TRBV27; clone_size: NA; d_call: TRBD1; j_call: TRBJ1-2; cdr3_aa: CASSHRQGTIYGYTF; cdr3_nt: TGTGCCAGCAGTCACCGACAGGGGACCATATATGGCTACACCTTC
v_call: TRBV9; clone_size: NA; d_call: NA; j_call: TRBJ1-2; cdr3_aa: CASSSGSYYGYTF; cdr3_nt: TGTGCCAGCAGCAGCGGCAGTTACTATGGCTACACCTTC
v_call: TRBV28; clone_size: NA; d_call: TRBD1; j_call: TRBJ1-2; cdr3_aa: CASRTGLGGYTF; cdr3_nt: TGTGCCAGCCGGACAGGGTTAGGAGGCTACACCTTC
v_call: TRBV25-1; clone_size: NA; d_call: TRBD1; j_call: TRBJ2-5; cdr3_aa: CASSFLGQGEETQYF; cdr3_nt: TGTGCCAGCAGTTTCCTGGGACAGGGAGAAGAGACCCAGTACTTC
v_call: TRBV25-1; clone_size: NA; d_call: TRBD1; j_call: TRBJ2-7; cdr3_aa: CASSRQGSNEQYF; cdr3_nt: TGTGCCAGCAGCCGACAGGGTTCGAACGAGCAGTACTTC
v_call: TRBV7-8; clone_size: NA; d_call: TRBD2; j_call: TRBJ2-5; cdr3_aa: CASSLVIAGGWEETQYF; cdr3_nt: TGTGCCAGCAGCTTAGTTATAGCGGGGGGGTGGGAAGAGACCCAGTACTTC
v_call: TRBV5-1; clone_size: NA; d_call: NA; j_call: TRBJ1-2; cdr3_aa: CASSPGQNYGYTF; cdr3_nt: TGCGCCAGCAGCCCCGGACAGAACTATGGCTACACCTTC
v_call: TRBV4-2; clone_size: NA; d_call: TRBD2; j_call: TRBJ2-3; cdr3_aa: CASSPSGNTDTQYF; cdr3_nt: TGTGCCAGCAGCCCTAGCGGTAACACAGATACGCAGTATTTT
v_call: TRBV7-9; clone_size: NA; d_call: TRBD1; j_call: TRBJ1-1; cdr3_aa: CASSLGPDRAGFGAFF; cdr3_nt: TGTGCCAGCAGCTTAGGCCCAGACAGGGCAGGTTTCGGAGCTTTCTTT
v_call: TRBV4-3; clone_size: NA; d_call: NA; j_call: TRBJ2-3; cdr3_aa: CASSRQGLTDTQYF; cdr3_nt: TGCGCCAGCAGCCGTCAGGGCCTCACAGATACGCAGTATTTT
v_call: TRBV5-1; clone_size: NA; d_call: TRBD1; j_call: TRBJ1-2; cdr3_aa: CASSLDRGELYGYTF; cdr3_nt: TGCGCCAGCAGCCTAGACAGGGGCGAACTATATGGCTACACCTTC
v_call: TRBV6-5; clone_size: NA; d_call: NA; j_call: TRBJ1-2; cdr3_aa: CASSYDANYGYTF; cdr3_nt: TGTGCCAGCAGTTACGATGCGAACTATGGCTACACCTTC
v_call: TRBV9; clone_size: NA; d_call: NA; j_call: TRBJ2-5; cdr3_aa: CASSVGGRPETQYF; cdr3_nt: TGTGCCAGCAGCGTGGGAGGAAGGCCGGAGACCCAGTACTTC
v_call: TRBV7-2; clone_size: NA; d_call: NA; j_call: TRBJ1-5; cdr3_aa: CASSQKSGIDQPQHF; cdr3_nt: TGTGCCAGCAGCCAAAAGTCCGGGATCGATCAGCCCCAGCATTTT
v_call: TRBV16; clone_size: NA; d_call: NA; j_call: TRBJ2-7; cdr3_aa: CASSQSPSLYEQYF; cdr3_nt: TGTGCCAGCAGCCAATCCCCTAGCCTCTACGAGCAGTACTTC
v_call: TRBV9; clone_size: NA; d_call: TRBD2; j_call: TRBJ2-3; cdr3_aa: CASSGVAGKYTDTQYF; cdr3_nt: TGTGCCAGCAGCGGCGTAGCGGGGAAGTACACAGATACGCAGTATTTT
v_call: TRBV5-1; clone_size: NA; d_call: TRBD1; j_call: TRBJ1-6; cdr3_aa: CASSSKKQGEYSPLHF; cdr3_nt: TGCGCCAGCAGCTCGAAAAAACAGGGGGAATATTCACCCCTCCACTTT
v_call: TRBV6-1; clone_size: NA; d_call: NA; j_call: TRBJ1-1; cdr3_aa: CATQPGRGSTEAFF; cdr3_nt: TGTGCCACCCAACCGGGGAGGGGAAGCACTGAAGCTTTCTTT
v_call: TRBV23-1; clone_size: NA; d_call: NA; j_call: TRBJ1-2; cdr3_aa: CASSQIVRGWYGYTF; cdr3_nt: TGCGCCAGCAGTCAAATTGTAAGGGGGTGGTATGGCTACACCTTC
v_call: TRBV7-9; clone_size: NA; d_call: TRBD2; j_call: TRBJ2-3; cdr3_aa: CASSFGGTTDTQYF; cdr3_nt: TGTGCCAGCAGCTTCGGGGGGACCACAGATACGCAGTATTTT
v_call: TRBV10-3; clone_size: once; d_call: TRBD2; j_call: TRBJ2-6; cdr3_aa: CAISEPGLGSGANVLTF; cdr3_nt: TGTGCCATCAGCGAGCCGGGACTAGGGTCTGGGGCCAACGTCCTGACTTTC